The clone carrying this T cell receptor (beta chain) was detected only once. Its antigen is currently unknown. This sample was included in a study of cytomegalovirus exposure and HLA in healthy donors. Study in general: The Caucasian-associated ancestry cluster contained about four fifths of the 398 genotyped donors.

The study's findings and limits: While the bulk of TCR sequences proved rare, some public TCRs turned up in many donors.

The CDR3 has 11 amino acids. V lost 3 bases to trimming and J lost 8 bases, with 8 bases between them. The germline V gene has CDR1 GTSNPN and CDR2 SVGIG (reference sequence). This PCR relied on a set of 60 Vbeta primers and 13 Jbeta primers. Data came from immunoSEQ multiplex PCR; TCRdb stores just in-frame clones and leaves some out. The sample lists over 150,000 clones, about four fifths occurring once. The TCR was taken from a woman aged 45-59 years in good health and CMV-seronegative. Input material: PBMCs. This chain connects TRBV30 to TRBJ2-1; perhaps TRBD1 as D (6 bases). CDR3 DNA: TGTGCCTGGAGGCAGGGGTATGAGCAGTTCTTC. Encoded protein: CAWRQGYEQFF.